This T cell receptor beta chain was identified during a study of control samples from healthy donors and cancer patients. Libraries were prepared by immunoSEQ multiplex PCR; TCRdb keeps only in-frame clonotypes and omits some of them. The repertoire holds 130,000 or so clones, with about nine tenths as singletons. CDR1 MGHRA and CDR2 YSYEKL come from the germline V gene. Trimming took 2 bases from V and 5 from J; bases not matched to a gene: 4. CDR3 length equals 14 residues. The V gene is TRBV4-1, the J gene TRBJ2-7; 9 bases line up with TRBD1. Specimen: blood. This TCR derives from a man aged 35-49 years in good health. Here the CDR3 reads CASSQNRGHHEQYF. The CDR3 DNA follows: TGCGCCAGCAGCCAAAACAGGGGGCATCACGAGCAGTACTTC.